Below are 25 T cell receptor beta chains sequenced from a single sample in a study of CD8+ T cells in alopecia areata. Investigators isolated RNA and reverse transcribed it into cDNA to act as the sequencing template. The assay was immunoSEQ multiplex PCR, and TCRdb's table has in-frame clones only and misses some. Of roughly 120,000 clones in the sample, about 61% were seen once. The sample comprised CD4+ T cells sorted from blood. The receptors stem from a human donor in good health.

The V and J genes are TRBV9 and TRBJ1-2; no clear D gene. Germline V lookup: CDR1 SGDLS, CDR2 YYNGEE. Trimming stripped 0 bases from V and 4 bases from J, with 7 bases between. The CDR3 contains 13 residues. CDR3 sequence: CASSVVSTYGYTF. CDR3 coding DNA: TGTGCCAGCAGCGTAGTTAGCACCTATGGCTACACCTTC.

The V gene is TRBV23-1, the J gene TRBJ2-1; no clear D. TRBV23-1 is reported as an ORF; its role is uncertain. The CDR3 is 13 residues long. Trimming took 6 bases from V and 10 from J, leaving 16 bases between them. The CDR3 DNA reads TGCGCCAGCAGGATCCCGGAATGTGTCGAGCAGTTCTTC. Translated: CASRIPECVEQFF.

The chain has TRBV4-2 and TRBJ2-4, with unresolved D. The length of the CDR3 is 13 residues. V was pared by 5 bases and J by 5 bases, with 10 bases between. From germline, CDR1 is LGHNA and CDR2 YNFKEQ. The CDR3 here is CASSISGENIQYF. In DNA, the CDR3 is TGTGCCAGCAGCATCTCTGGAGAAAACATTCAGTACTTC.

This clone was seen only a few times. The chain is built from TRBV25-1 and TRBJ2-2; D remains ambiguous. The CDR3 length is 12 residues. Germline loops: CDR1 MGHDK, CDR2 SYGVNS. V was trimmed by 7 bases and J by 8 bases, leaving 11 bases between them. This CDR3 is CASKGYRGELFF. The CDR3 region has the DNA TGTGCCAGCAAAGGGTATCGTGGGGAGCTGTTTTTT.

The chain couples TRBV30 to TRBJ1-3, with D unresolved. Trimming stripped 8 bases from V and 1 base from J, with 9 bases between. Germline V gene lookup returns CDR1 GTSNPN and CDR2 SVGIG (reference sequence). The CDR3 runs 12 residues. CDR3 DNA: TGTGCCCGTGCAGAATCTGGAAACACCATATATTTT. This codes for CARAESGNTIYF.

This rearrangement joins TRBV30 to TRBJ1-2, with D unclear. This CDR3 comprises 13 residues. With 0 bases removed from V and 1 base from J, the gap between germline ends came to 6 bases. The germline CDR1 and CDR2 sequences are GTSNPN and SVGIG (reference sequence). The CDR3 bases are TGTGCCTGGAGTGTTTCGCGTAACTATGGCTACACCTTC. It is translated as CAWSVSRNYGYTF.

The sample holds a few counts of this clone. The genes are TRBV29-1 and TRBJ2-7, with 7 bases lining up with TRBD2. Germline CDR1 and CDR2: SQVTM and ANQGSEA. V lost 7 bases to trimming and J lost 2 bases; unmatched junction nucleotides: 5. The CDR3 extends over 12 amino acids. DNA of the CDR3: TGCAGCGCGACGGGACTAACCTACGAGCAGTACTTC. Translating gives CSATGLTYEQYF.

This chain joins TRBV30 and TRBJ2-5, with 7 bases lining up with TRBD2. Germline V gene data show CDR1 as GTSNPN and CDR2 as SVGIG (reference sequence). The CDR3 loop spans 13 amino acids. Trimming took 7 bases from V and 2 from J; bases not matched to a gene: 7. The CDR3 DNA reads as TGTGCCTTCTCGGGGGGATATCAAGAGACCCAGTACTTC. Translated: CAFSGGYQETQYF.

The V gene is TRBV29-1, the J gene TRBJ1-1; maybe TRBD1 (6 bases). CDR1 and CDR2 from the germline V gene are SQVTM and ANQGSEA. V was clipped by 6 bases and J by 2 bases, with 10 bases between them. The CDR3 contains 12 residues. This CDR3 reads CSVVDSNTEAFF. The DNA for the CDR3 is TGCAGCGTGGTGGACAGTAACACTGAAGCTTTCTTT.

This clone appeared a few times. The chain links TRBV11-2 to TRBJ2-1, with D possibly being TRBD1 or TRBD2 (5 bases each). V gave up 1 base and J gave up 15 bases, with 16 bases separating them. The CDR3 totals 13 residues. Germline V gene data show CDR1 as SGHAT and CDR2 as FQNNGV. CDR3 sequence reads: CASSLALLGDRFF. The CDR3 nucleotides read TGTGCCAGCAGCTTAGCTCTTTTGGGGGATCGGTTCTTC. Full variable domain (remainder filled in from reference TRBV11-2 and TRBJ2-1): EAGVAQSPRYKIIEKRQSVAFWCNPISGHATLYWYQQILGQGPKLLIQFQNNGVVDDSQLPKDRFSAERLKGVDSTLKIQPAKLEDSAVYLCASSLALLGDRFFGPGTRLTVL.

This clone was detected only a few times. The rearrangement joins TRBV28 to TRBJ1-4; no clear D gene. CDR3 length: 13 residues. Between the trimmed V and J ends, which lost 5 bases and 8 bases, there was a span of 12 bases. Germline V gives CDR1 MDHEN, CDR2 SYDVKM. CDR3 sequence (DNA): TGTGCCAGCAGTCTCTCCATGGGGGAAAAACTGTTTTTT. Its protein product is CASSLSMGEKLFF.

Worth noting for this clone: Other DNA sequences in the sample encode the same CDR3. The chain employs TRBV25-1 and TRBJ1-2, with 10 bases fitting TRBD1. The CDR3 is 14 residues long. From germline, CDR1 is MGHDK and CDR2 SYGVNS. V lost 6 bases and J lost 3; bases outside the gene matches: 4. The CDR3, as DNA: TGTGCCAGCAGCCGGACAGGGGGGGACTATGGCTACACCTTC. Translating it yields CASSRTGGDYGYTF.

The chain has TRBV27 and TRBJ2-5, with 7 bases fitting TRBD1. This CDR3 has 14 residues. Trimming took 6 bases from V and 4 from J; bases not matched to a gene: 8. Germline V CDR1 and CDR2: MNHEY, SMNVEV (reference sequence). The CDR3 nucleotides are TGTGCCAGCAGCCAAGCGACAGGGAGAGAGACCCAGTACTTC. Its translation: CASSQATGRETQYF.

The V call is TRBV2, the J call TRBJ1-2; 8 bases are a match to TRBD1. The junction had 9 bases not matched to a gene; V was cut back by 2 bases and J by 7 bases. Germline V CDR1 and CDR2: SNHLY, FYNNEI. The CDR3 spans 15 residues. CDR3 residues: CASSEQGTGQVGYTF. In DNA form, the CDR3 reads TGTGCCAGCAGTGAACAGGGGACAGGACAAGTTGGCTACACCTTC.

The DNA for the CDR3 is TGCAGCGTGGGACCCAGGGGAGAGACCCAGTACTTC. Amino acids: CSVGPRGETQYF. The chain is built from TRBV29-1 and TRBJ2-5, with D maybe TRBD1 (6 bases). The CDR3 totals 12 residues. Trimming pared 6 bases from V and 4 bases from J, leaving 12 bases between. CDR1 and CDR2 from the germline V gene are SQVTM and ANQGSEA.

This clone was recorded a few times. V and J are TRBV10-1 and TRBJ1-4; D unclear. This CDR3 region has 13 residues. In germline, CDR1 is WNHNN, CDR2 SYGVQD (reference sequence). The V end lost 5 bases, the J end lost 0 bases, and 4 bases lay between the germline ends. DNA for the CDR3: TGCGCCAGCAGTCGATCAACTAATGAAAAACTGTTTTTT. This encodes CASSRSTNEKLFF.

J is TRBJ2-7 and V is TRBV30, with a tentative D call TRBD2 (5 bases). Trimming removed 4 bases from V and 2 bases from J, with 15 bases in between. CDR3 length: 14 amino acids. From germline, CDR1 is GTSNPN and CDR2 SVGIG (reference sequence). The CDR3, as DNA: TGTGCCTGGACACCGGACTCTGGGCCCTACGAGCAGTACTTC. Amino acids: CAWTPDSGPYEQYF.

The rearrangement uses TRBV9 and TRBJ2-7; TRBD1 is a possible D gene (5 bases). V lost 0 bases to trimming and J lost 6 bases, with 10 bases between them. The CDR3 has 13 residues. Germline V CDR1 and CDR2: SGDLS, YYNGEE. CDR3 bases: TGTGCCAGCAGCGTAGAGGGGCTGGGCGAGCAGTACTTC. This sequence encodes CASSVEGLGEQYF.

J is TRBJ1-1 and V is TRBV29-1, with D perhaps TRBD1 (6 bases). Trimming stripped 4 bases from V and 3 bases from J, with 9 bases between. CDR3 length equals 12 residues. The germline V gene encodes CDR1 SQVTM and CDR2 ANQGSEA. CDR3 in DNA: TGCAGCGTTGCACAGGGTTACACTGAAGCTTTCTTT. Translating it yields CSVAQGYTEAFF.

The chain uses TRBV19 and TRBJ2-3, with D possibly being TRBD2 (6 bases). The CDR3 extends over 16 amino acids. Between the trimmed V and J ends, which lost 4 bases and 5 bases, there was a span of 19 bases. CDR1 LNHDA and CDR2 SQIVND come from the germline V gene (reference sequence). The CDR3 spells CASSSGTTRRGDTQYF. Written as DNA, the CDR3 is TGTGCCAGTAGTAGCGGGACGACCAGGAGAGGAGATACGCAGTATTTT.

The chain uses TRBV29-1 and TRBJ1-2; perhaps TRBD1 as D (5 bases). The CDR3 is 14 residues long. V was shortened by 6 bases and J by 4 bases, with 18 bases between the two germline ends. The germline V gene encodes CDR1 SQVTM and CDR2 ANQGSEA. This chain's CDR3 is CSVVLQGTLYGYTF. In nucleotides, the CDR3 is TGCAGCGTCGTCCTACAAGGGACTCTCTATGGCTACACCTTC.

The CDR3 DNA follows: TGTGCCAGCACGGGGTCCACAGCGAACACCGGGGAGCTGTTTTTT. The encoded protein is CASTGSTANTGELFF. This rearrangement joins TRBV27 to TRBJ2-2; D might be TRBD2 (5 bases). Trimming stripped 7 bases from V and 0 bases from J, with 12 bases between. CDR1 is MNHEY and CDR2 is SMNVEV in the germline V gene (reference sequence). CDR3 length: 15 amino acids.

The chain joins TRBV4-1 to TRBJ2-3, with 7 bases aligning to TRBD1. Germline CDR1 MGHRA, CDR2 YSYEKL. The CDR3 totals 14 residues. V shed 6 bases, J shed 4 bases, and the junction held 7 bases outside the gene matches. The CDR3: CASRRQGQADTQYF. The CDR3 bases are TGCGCCAGCAGACGACAGGGTCAGGCAGATACGCAGTATTTT.

For the CDR3, the DNA is TGCGCCAGCAGCCAAGACCCGAGGGTCCACGAGCAGTACTTC. Protein: CASSQDPRVHEQYF. This sequence joins TRBV4-1 and TRBJ2-7, with TRBD2 as a possible D gene (5 bases). The CDR3 covers 14 residues. Trimming left V 0 bases short and J 5 bases short, with 11 bases between. Germline V lookup: CDR1 MGHRA, CDR2 YSYEKL.

This chain connects TRBV4-1 to TRBJ1-2; D may be TRBD1 (6 bases). The V and J ends lost 2 bases and 4 bases respectively, with 14 bases between them. CDR3 length equals 15 residues. The germline V gene encodes CDR1 MGHRA and CDR2 YSYEKL. As DNA, the CDR3 is TGCGCCAGCAGCCAACCCGGACAGCGCCCCTATGGCTACACCTTC. Translating it yields CASSQPGQRPYGYTF.